This TCR beta chain stems from a study of blood T cell repertoires in COVID-19 (dated by TCRdb to the early 2020s). General notes on the study: Collaborator samples came from the United States, Italy and Spain and covered acute and convalescent phases of COVID-19. The prospective study material was composed of cDNA or gDNA derived from T cells, B-cell-depleted T cells, or PBMCs. HLA class I and class II types, where available, came from metadata supplied by the sample provider rather than from assay-based typing. The repertoires were released in a freely available public database meant as a resource for research on the immune response to SARS-CoV-2. Samples came from the ongoing ImmuneRACE study (first 160 participants) plus 1,254 subjects from 6 global collaborators. Nearly every sample came with metadata listing a de-identified subject ID, COVID-19 status, age in years and sex. Subjects who had been exposed to COVID-19, were actively infected with it, or had recovered from it provided the deeply sampled blood TCRbeta repertoires that made up the dataset.

The immunoSEQ Assay, a bias-controlled multiplex PCR, was used to amplify TCRbeta CDR3 regions from genomic DNA. The authors' pipeline ran thus. The number of nucleated cells in each sample was estimated from the amplification of reference gene primers within the assay. To quantify the absolute abundance of each unique TCRbeta CDR3 rearrangement, sequence reads were collapsed and filtered. For each sample, productive Simpson clonality was calculated by taking the square root of Simpson's diversity index across productive rearrangements. What TCRdb holds here is the immuneACCESS table cut down to in-frame rearrangements. Part of the clones is not present; checked against another copy, under half of the missing clones reflect an unresolved V gene, and the others are unexplained. The V and J calls and clone size were taken over from that table, and D and trimming were inferred from the DNA. This sample lists about 320,000 clones; around 88% were detected once. About 1.2% of the sample is taken by the ten largest.

With respect to this clone: Its specific antigen is unknown. No qualities accompany the bases; no much larger clone lies one base away.

The CDR3 starts with the cysteine, ends with the phenylalanine, and has 13 residues. The kept DNA is CDR3 alone, 39 bases in frame from the first base. A distance of 8 bases separates the germline ends of V and J, which lose 5 bases and 1 base respectively. CDR1 and CDR2 were assigned from the germline V gene as SGHVS and FQNEAQ. Each collaborating institution followed its own protocols to collect whole blood in K2EDTA tubes. For TCRbeta analysis, collaborators shipped samples in one of three forms: frozen whole blood, isolated PBMCs, or DNA extracted from either of those sample types. Points the paper makes about the study in general: How much clinical and demographic metadata was included differed by source and by participant, and the metadata was provided uncurated.

The chain couples TRBV7-8 to TRBJ1-1; the D gene lacks a confident call. Input material: peripheral blood. The origin of this receptor is a woman aged 45-65 years with acute or convalescent COVID-19. The CDR3 has the sequence CASSPQTNTEAFF. The nucleotide sequence is TGTGCCAGCAGCCCACAGACGAACACTGAAGCTTTCTTT.